One sample yielded the 10 T cell receptor beta chains listed below, sequenced in a study of cytomegalovirus exposure and HLA in healthy donors. The repertoire was sequenced with immunoSEQ multiplex PCR; TCRdb's copy has only in-frame clones and lacks some. The data contain 150,000 to 200,000 clones, around four fifths of them seen just once; the ten biggest clones take up approximately 2.3%. Sequenced: PBMCs. The receptors derive from a man in his thirties or forties in good health and CMV-seropositive.

The V and J genes are TRBV6-5 and TRBJ1-2; maybe TRBD1 (6 bases). This CDR3 is 13 amino acids long. Deletions cut 2 bases from V and 6 bases from J, with 10 bases between. Germline V gene data show CDR1 as MNHEY and CDR2 as SVGAGI. CDR3 protein: CASSYRQGHGYTF. The CDR3 region has the DNA TGTGCCAGCAGTTACCGGCAGGGGCATGGCTACACCTTC.

This clone was seen a handful of times. Other nucleotide sequences from this sample produce the same CDR3. The chain carries TRBV2 and TRBJ2-7; no definite D call. Trimming pared 3 bases from V and 0 bases from J, leaving 3 bases between. Germline V gene lookup returns CDR1 SNHLY and CDR2 FYNNEI. There are 12 residues in the CDR3. CDR3 sequence reads: CASSESSYEQYF. The CDR3 DNA follows: TGTGCCAGCAGTGAGAGCTCCTACGAGCAGTACTTC.

This sequence joins TRBV6-1 and TRBJ2-1; possible D gene TRBD1, 6 bases. The CDR3 runs to 13 residues. Trimming took off 3 bases at V and 15 bases at J, with 18 bases between the two ends. From germline, CDR1 is MNHNS and CDR2 SASEGT. The CDR3 bases are TGTGCCAGCAGTGACCAGTCGAGGACAGTGAGGTTCTTC. Its translation is CASSDQSRTVRFF.

The rearrangement uses TRBV10-3 and TRBJ1-5, with 7 nucleotides matching TRBD1. The V gene end was trimmed by 6 bases and the J gene end by 2 bases; junction bases not matched to a gene: 7. CDR3 size: 15 residues. CDR1 ENHRY and CDR2 SYGVKD come from the germline V gene. The CDR3 sequence: CAISPTGLRNQPQHF. The CDR3 DNA reads as TGTGCCATCAGCCCGACAGGGTTGCGCAATCAGCCCCAGCATTTT.

This clone has a single count. The chain uses TRBV7-2 and TRBJ2-1, with D possibly TRBD2 on 7 matching bases. The V and J ends lost 5 bases and 1 base respectively, with 18 bases between them. This CDR3 is 17 amino acids long. CDR1 and CDR2 (germline): SGHTA, FQGNSA. For the CDR3, the DNA is TGTGCCAGCAGCAATCTGGGGGGGGCCTTTTCCTACAATGAGCAGTTCTTC. Its translation is CASSNLGGAFSYNEQFF.

This chain links TRBV27 with TRBJ1-1; possibly TRBD1 for D (5 bases). Trimming shortened V by 8 bases and J by 0 bases, and 10 bases separated the two germline ends. Germline CDR1 and CDR2: MNHEY and SMNVEV (reference sequence). The CDR3 is made up of 13 amino acids. DNA for the CDR3: TGTGCCAGCTTCGACAGTATGAACACTGAAGCTTTCTTT. Translating gives CASFDSMNTEAFF.

CDR3: CASSLGQSGEADEQYF. For the CDR3, the DNA is TGTGCCAGCAGCTTGGGACAAAGCGGGGAGGCGGACGAGCAGTACTTC. This chain links TRBV5-8 with TRBJ2-7, with 7 positions matching TRBD2. Germline V lookup: CDR1 SGHTS, CDR2 YDEGEE. There are 16 residues in the CDR3. V lost 0 bases, J lost 5 bases, and 11 bases stayed unmatched.

The chain recombines TRBV5-1 with TRBJ1-1; D not resolved. In germline, CDR1 is SGHRS, CDR2 YFSETQ. The CDR3 loop spans 16 amino acids. V was pared by 0 bases and J by 0 bases, with 12 bases between. The CDR3 loop reads CASSLVLSKVNTEAFF. CDR3 nucleotide sequence: TGCGCCAGCAGCTTGGTTTTGAGTAAAGTGAACACTGAAGCTTTCTTT.

This chain joins TRBV25-1 and TRBJ2-3, with a tentative D call TRBD2 (7 bases). The CDR3 loop spans 18 amino acids. In germline, CDR1 is MGHDK, CDR2 SYGVNS. V lost 1 base to trimming and J lost 2 bases, with 19 bases between them. The CDR3 protein is CASSEFRARGPFTDTQYF. CDR3 nucleotide sequence: TGTGCCAGCAGTGAATTCCGGGCGCGGGGGCCGTTCACAGATACGCAGTATTTT.

A single count supports this clone. The chain employs TRBV4-1 and TRBJ2-3; no firm D call. Germline CDR1 is MGHRA and CDR2 is YSYEKL. This CDR3 is built from 13 residues. Trimming took 2 bases from V and 5 from J, leaving 8 bases between them. As DNA, the CDR3 is TGCGCCAGCAGCCAAATCCGAGTAGATACGCAGTATTTT. This gives the protein CASSQIRVDTQYF.